This T cell receptor beta chain emerged from a study of T cell repertoires in cytomegalovirus infection. In the study overall: Used in the study were CMV epitopes, some recently identified and HLA-C-restricted, others well-studied and HLA-B-restricted. Indicated by public TCR beta signatures were CMV infection and matching HLA type.

TCRdb reprocessed the reads with MiXCR, giving one entry per CDR3 protein. The sample lists 110,000 or so distinct CDR3 sequences, 30% occurring once. Of note for this clonotype: Antigen unknown.

CDR1 is SEHNR and CDR2 is FQNEAQ in the germline V gene (reference sequence). The CDR3 covers 17 residues. Trimming took 2 bases from V and 6 from J; bases not matched to a gene: 10. Whole-study findings and limits: Predominance within the ex vivo response was attributable to HLA-C-restricted CMV-specific TCR beta clonotypes. CMV carriers with the relevant HLA were identified by cumulative public TCR beta family frequency.

This sequence originates from a human donor in good health (CMV status not recorded). Some clones in this sample may be carry-over from other donors' samples. The specimen comprised CD8+ T cells from cultured PBMCs, sampled from culture after CMV antigen stimulation. The V gene is TRBV7-9, the J gene TRBJ2-2, with 9 positions matching TRBD2. The CDR3 sequence is CASSLTGGGARAGELFF. The CDR3 nucleotides are TGTGCCAGCAGCTTAACTGGCGGGGGGGCCCGTGCCGGGGAGCTGTTTTTT.